The present T cell receptor (beta chain) was sequenced within a study of cytomegalovirus exposure and HLA in healthy donors. As for the study in general: Most genotyped donors, approximately 81% of more than 300, had Caucasian-associated genetic ancestry. Whole-study results and caveats: Association of a missense DCLRE1C variant with TCR beta V- and J-gene trimming was reported in a later analysis. Reportedly, a later analysis found an Asian-associated ancestry cluster had fewer N-insertions than the roughly 670-donor mean.

As regards this clone: What it binds is unknown.

PCR primers comprised 60 Vbeta and 13 Jbeta primers. Data came from immunoSEQ multiplex PCR; TCRdb stores just in-frame clones and leaves some out. This table holds under 200,000 clones, approximately 85% found once. CDR1 and CDR2 (germline): SEHNR, FQNEAQ (reference sequence). J lost 0 bases, V lost 6 bases, and 10 bases had no gene match. This CDR3 region has 17 residues. This receptor was obtained from a man in his late teens or twenties in good health and CMV-seropositive. Sequenced sample: PBMCs. This chain links TRBV7-9 with TRBJ2-1, with TRBD2 matching over 8 bases. The DNA of the CDR3 is TGTGCCAGCAGAGCTCCCAGCGGGGGCCGCTCCTACAATGAGCAGTTCTTC. Amino acid sequence: CASRAPSGGRSYNEQFF.